The entry that follows covers one TCR beta chain sequence. No antigen is known for it. No per-base quality is available; no much larger clone lies one base away. Participants in the prospective study were aged about 18 to 95 years, lived in approximately 26 United States geographic areas, and enrolled through a virtual design. In the prospective study, cohorts were assigned on the basis of participant-reported clinical history obtained from a screening survey and a study questionnaire. Mobile phlebotomists in the prospective study collected whole blood, serum and a nasopharyngeal or oropharyngeal swab from every participant. Additional blood draws and questionnaires over an approximately 2-month period could optionally be provided by prospective study participants. Blood samples from the prospective study were shipped frozen or at room temperature prior to DNA extraction. The germline V gene (reference sequence) yields SEHNR for CDR1 and FQNEAQ for CDR2. Inclusive of the bounding cysteine and phenylalanine, the CDR3 is 15 residues long. Solely the CDR3 DNA is kept, with 45 bases framed from the first base. V is cut by 3 bases and J by 0 bases, and the space between the germline ends is 12 bases.

The data were obtained in a study of blood T cell repertoires in COVID-19 (dated by TCRdb to the early 2020s). Some background on the complete study: The collaborator samples originated in the United States, Italy and Spain and spanned the acute and convalescent phases of COVID-19. The prospective study material was composed of cDNA or gDNA derived from T cells, B-cell-depleted T cells, or PBMCs. Deeply sampled blood TCRbeta repertoires from subjects exposed to, actively infected with, or recovered from COVID-19 were included in the dataset. The repertoires were made available in a free public database intended to serve as a resource for research on the immune response to SARS-CoV-2. The samples were drawn from two sources: the first 160 participants of the ongoing ImmuneRACE study, and about 1,300 subjects contributed by 6 global collaborators. Sample metadata almost always included a de-identified subject ID, COVID-19 status, age in years and sex. Where HLA class I and class II types were available, the types were taken from metadata supplied by the sample provider, not from assay-based typing.

Paper-wide results and their limitations: The quantity of clinical and demographic metadata differed by source and by participant and was supplied without curation.

The immunoSEQ Assay, a bias-controlled multiplex PCR, was used to amplify TCRbeta CDR3 regions from genomic DNA. The study's own analysis went as follows. The number of nucleated cells in each sample was estimated from the amplification of reference gene primers within the assay. To quantify the absolute abundance of each unique TCRbeta CDR3 rearrangement, sequence reads were collapsed and filtered. For each sample, productive Simpson clonality was calculated as the square root of Simpson's diversity index over productive rearrangements. Imported from immuneACCESS, the table was reduced by TCRdb to in-frame sequences with V and J called. These copies leave out some clones; in studies compared against another copy, an unresolved V gene accounts for under half, and the cause of the remainder is not known. V, J and clone size are those of that table, while D and trimming were read from the DNA. The sample includes approximately 200,000 clones, with roughly nine tenths observed a single time. Of the sample, 3% to 3.5% is held by the ten largest clones.

This chain joins TRBV7-9 to TRBJ2-7; the best D guess is TRBD1, with 5 bases matching. This clonotype was obtained from a woman in her late teens or twenties in a cohort exposed to, infected with or recovered from COVID-19 (not recorded which). Sequencing used PBMCs or T cells enriched from blood (not recorded which). CDR3 protein: CASSFTQESSYEQYF. The nucleotides read TGTGCCAGCAGCTTCACACAGGAGAGCTCCTACGAGCAGTACTTC.